Listed here are 32 T cell receptor beta chains from one sample, sequenced in a study of CD8 T cells in Susac syndrome (dated by TCRdb to the late 2010s). Library method: the immunoSEQ multiplex PCR assay. RNA was extracted using the RNeasy kit, and about 0.5 to 1 microgram was reverse transcribed with random hexamers. The public reads were reanalyzed by TCRdb: fastp trimming at Q25, MiXCR alignment, in-frame beta chains only. Each entry is one CDR3 protein sequence, shown with its most common DNA and genes. The sample table contains more than 150,000 distinct CDR3 sequences; only one count was recorded for around 95% of them. 0.16% of the sample is taken by the ten largest. Sequenced: CD4+ T cells from PBMCs. The origin of the receptors is a human donor with Susac syndrome.

The J gene is TRBJ2-5, the V gene TRBV5-5; 9 nucleotides line up with TRBD2. Looked up from germline, CDR1 is SGHKS and CDR2 is YYEKEE (reference sequence). V lost 1 base and J lost 2; bases outside the gene matches: 3. The CDR3 runs 15 residues. Written as DNA, the CDR3 is TGTGCCAGCAGCTTGCCAGCGGGGGGACAAGAGACCCAGTACTTC. Its protein product is CASSLPAGGQETQYF.

This chain links TRBV5-8 with TRBJ2-5; TRBD1 agrees at 8 bases. The germline CDR1 and CDR2 sequences are SGHTS and YDEGEE. The CDR3 is 15 amino acids. J was trimmed by 2 bases and V by 4 bases; bases with no gene match: 7. In DNA form, the CDR3 reads TGTGCCAGCAGCCCCGACAGGGGCCATCAAGAGACCCAGTACTTC. Its protein product is CASSPDRGHQETQYF.

This sequence joins TRBV20-1 and TRBJ2-5, with TRBD2 identical over 9 bases. V gave up 6 bases and J gave up 6 bases; unmatched junction bases: 8. Per germline, CDR1 DFQATT and CDR2 SNEGSKA (reference sequence). The CDR3 is 13 residues long. CDR3 DNA sequence: TGCAGTGCCCCGGCGGGAGGGAGAAAGACCCAGTACTTC. This sequence encodes CSAPAGGRKTQYF.

The rearrangement links TRBV2 to TRBJ1-5, with D maybe TRBD1 (5 bases). V was shortened by 4 bases and J by 3 bases, with 10 bases between the two germline ends. CDR1 is SNHLY, CDR2 FYNNEI, per germline. There are 14 residues in the CDR3. This CDR3 reads CASSGQFNNQPQHF. As DNA, the CDR3 is TGTGCCAGCAGTGGACAGTTTAACAATCAGCCCCAGCATTTT.

The chain links TRBV21-1 to TRBJ1-2. TRBV21-1 is a pseudogene locus. CDR3 length: 13 amino acids. As DNA, the CDR3 is TGTGCCAGCCTCATAAAGCGGGTTTTGCGCTACACCTTC. Translated, it gives CASLIKRVLRYTF.

This rearrangement joins TRBV29-1 to TRBJ2-5; D uncertain. V lost 3 bases, J lost 2 bases, and 10 bases lay in between. Germline lookup yields CDR1 SQVTM and CDR2 ANQGSEA. This CDR3 has 13 residues. The CDR3 bases are TGCAGCGTTGATGGACGGATTCAAGAGACCCAGTACTTC. It is translated as CSVDGRIQETQYF.

This chain links TRBV29-1 with TRBJ1-4, with D tentatively TRBD1 (5 bases). The V and J ends lost 7 bases and 6 bases respectively, with 12 bases between them. CDR1 is SQVTM and CDR2 is ANQGSEA in the germline V gene. This CDR3 spans 12 amino acids. CDR3 DNA sequence: TGCAGCGCGGAGGGGCCTCATGAAAAACTGTTTTTT. It encodes CSAEGPHEKLFF.

The chain is built from TRBV29-1 and TRBJ2-7; D unclear. This CDR3 has 12 amino acids. Trimming shortened V by 7 bases and J by 0 bases, and 10 bases separated the two germline ends. CDR1 and CDR2 from the germline V gene are SQVTM and ANQGSEA. In DNA, the CDR3 is TGCAGCGCCTATAGTAGCTCCTACGAGCAGTACTTC. Protein product: CSAYSSSYEQYF.

This rearrangement joins TRBV11-2 to TRBJ1-6, with a tentative D call TRBD1 (5 bases). The V and J ends lost 5 bases and 4 bases respectively, with 18 bases between them. This CDR3 comprises 17 residues. CDR1 and CDR2 from the germline V gene are SGHAT and FQNNGV. The CDR3 bases are TGTGCCAGCAGCGGGGACTCTGTATTAACTTATAATTCACCCCTCCACTTT. The encoded protein is CASSGDSVLTYNSPLHF.

This clonotype was seen a single time. The chain combines TRBV19 with TRBJ2-2; 8 nucleotides line up with TRBD2. Per germline, CDR1 LNHDA and CDR2 SQIVND (reference sequence). Trimming removed 4 bases from V and 7 bases from J; junction bases left unmatched: 5. This CDR3 region has 14 residues. The CDR3 DNA reads TGTGCCAGTAGTAACAGCGGGGGCATCGGGGAGCTGTTTTTT. As protein: CASSNSGGIGELFF.

The chain carries TRBV15 and TRBJ1-5; possible D gene TRBD1, 6 bases. Germline assignment: CDR1 LNHNV and CDR2 YYDKDF (reference sequence). V was pared by 4 bases and J by 1 base, with 17 bases between. The CDR3 length is 17 residues. CDR3 amino acids: CATSTTTGFSSNQPQHF. CDR3 bases: TGTGCCACCAGCACAACTACAGGGTTTTCGAGCAATCAGCCCCAGCATTTT.

The rearrangement uses TRBV29-1 and TRBJ2-5, with TRBD2 matching 7 bases. After removal of 4 bases from V and 5 bases from J, the junction contained 13 bases not matched to a gene. CDR3 size: 15 residues. Germline assignment: CDR1 SQVTM and CDR2 ANQGSEA. The CDR3 sequence: CSVGSILGGRETQYF. Written as DNA, the CDR3 is TGCAGCGTTGGGTCCATCCTGGGGGGGAGGGAGACCCAGTACTTC. Filled out from reference TRBV29-1 and TRBJ2-5, the complete variable domain reads SAVISQKPSRDICQRGTSLTIQCQVDSQVTMMFWYRQQPGQSLTLIATANQGSEATYESGFVIDKFPISRPNLTFSTLTVSNMSPEDSSIYLCSVGSILGGRETQYFGPGTRLLVL.

J is TRBJ2-5 and V is TRBV20-1, with 12 bases that match TRBD2. After removal of 4 bases from V and 2 bases from J, the junction contained 2 bases not matched to a gene. The CDR3 runs 14 residues. CDR1 is DFQATT and CDR2 is SNEGSKA in the germline V gene (reference sequence). The CDR3 DNA follows: TGCAGTGCTACCGGGACTAGCGGGCAAGAGACCCAGTACTTC. This codes for CSATGTSGQETQYF.

In DNA form, the CDR3 reads TGTGCCAGCCGGGAGCTAGATTCACCCCTCCACTTT. Translation: CASRELDSPLHF. This chain connects TRBV5-4 to TRBJ1-6; D gene unclear. The length of the CDR3 is 12 residues. Trimming shortened V by 7 bases and J by 8 bases, and 10 bases separated the two germline ends. Germline V gene lookup returns CDR1 SGHNT and CDR2 YYREEE (reference sequence).

V gene TRBV5-4 combines with J gene TRBJ2-7; D could derive from TRBD1 or TRBD2 (6 bases each). The CDR3 consists of 14 residues. V shed 2 bases and J shed 4 bases, with 13 bases lying between them. Germline V gene sequence: CDR1 SGHNT, CDR2 YYREEE (reference sequence). The CDR3 reads CASSLPGAGYEQYF. CDR3 DNA: TGTGCCAGCAGCTTACCGGGGGCGGGGTACGAGCAGTACTTC.

The gene calls are TRBV12-3 or TRBV12-4 and TRBJ1-2; 12 nucleotides match TRBD1. CDR3 length equals 15 residues. V shed 2 bases and J 6 bases; nucleotides not matched to a gene: 4. CDR3 bases: TGTGCCAGCAGTTTACCGGGACAGGGGGCAGATGGCTACACCTTC. Residues: CASSLPGQGADGYTF.

This sequence joins TRBV20-1 and TRBJ2-3; 13 bases are a match to TRBD2. The CDR3 consists of 16 residues. J lost 1 base, V lost 4 bases, and 5 bases had no gene match. Germline CDR1 is DFQATT and CDR2 is SNEGSKA (reference sequence). This chain's CDR3 is CSAKLAGGRGTDTQYF. In DNA, the CDR3 is TGCAGTGCTAAACTAGCGGGGGGGCGAGGCACAGATACGCAGTATTTT.

The V gene is TRBV2, the J gene TRBJ2-1; TRBD1 or TRBD2 may be the D gene (6 bases each). The ends were cut back, 6 bases at V and 6 bases at J, with 12 bases in the middle. The germline CDR1 and CDR2 sequences are SNHLY and FYNNEI. This CDR3 has 13 amino acids. The CDR3 loop reads CASRRGAANEQFF. The CDR3 coding sequence is TGTGCCAGCAGGAGGGGGGCTGCCAATGAGCAGTTCTTC.

CDR3 sequence: CSVEDLGAGAAVNEQFF. The CDR3, as DNA: TGCAGCGTTGAAGATCTGGGCGCAGGGGCTGCCGTCAATGAGCAGTTCTTC. The chain carries TRBV29-1 and TRBJ2-1; D possibly corresponds to TRBD1 (6 bases). V lost 0 bases, J lost 6 bases, and 21 bases lay in between. The CDR3 runs 17 residues. CDR1 and CDR2 from the germline V gene are SQVTM and ANQGSEA.

The chain has TRBV29-1 and TRBJ2-1, with 8 bases aligning to TRBD1. The CDR3 length is 14 residues. Germline CDR1 and CDR2: SQVTM and ANQGSEA. The V segment lost 2 bases and the J segment 3 bases; nucleotides outside the gene matches: 3. In nucleotides, the CDR3 is TGCAGCGTTGAACGGGGGACAGGCTACAATGAGCAGTTCTTC. Protein sequence: CSVERGTGYNEQFF.

V usage is TRBV7-9 and J usage is TRBJ2-5; the D is unclear. The CDR3 spans 12 residues. Germline V gene lookup returns CDR1 SEHNR and CDR2 FQNEAQ (reference sequence). Trimming pared 2 bases from V and 5 bases from J, leaving 6 bases between. This CDR3 is CASSLLSETQYF. The CDR3 DNA reads TGTGCCAGCAGCTTACTGTCGGAGACCCAGTACTTC.

The chain has TRBV20-1 and TRBJ1-2; TRBD1 is a possible D gene (5 bases). CDR1 and CDR2 from the germline V gene are DFQATT and SNEGSKA (reference sequence). The CDR3 loop spans 12 amino acids. V lost 6 bases to trimming and J lost 7 bases, with 15 bases between them. Here the CDR3 DNA reads TGCAGTGCCTTACCCCTAGGGGCTGGCTACACCTTC. Translated: CSALPLGAGYTF.

The chain has TRBV3-1 and TRBJ2-7; unclear D gene. Germline loops: CDR1 LGHDT, CDR2 YNNKEL (reference sequence). V lost 2 bases and J lost 6, with 8 bases in between. This CDR3 comprises 12 residues. CDR3 protein: CASSQRLSEQYF. CDR3 nucleotides: TGTGCCAGCAGCCAAAGGTTGAGCGAGCAGTACTTC.

The chain recombines TRBV5-1 with TRBJ2-6, with no clear D. Germline CDR1 is SGHRS and CDR2 is YFSETQ. CDR3 length: 16 amino acids. Trimming left V 3 bases short and J 0 bases short, with 10 bases between. The CDR3 nucleotides are TGCGCCAGCAGCTATGGGGATTACTCTGGGGCCAACGTCCTGACTTTC. Translating it yields CASSYGDYSGANVLTF.

The CDR3 DNA follows: TGTGCCAGCAGCTTAGGGGGGACACTCCAAGAGACCCAGTACTTC. It encodes CASSLGGTLQETQYF. The chain employs TRBV7-3 and TRBJ2-5; D may correspond to TRBD1 or TRBD2 (6 bases each). Germline lookup yields CDR1 SGHTA and CDR2 FQGTGA. The CDR3 extends over 15 amino acids. The V end was cut by 2 bases, the J end by 1 base, with 11 bases between.

The chain employs TRBV5-4 and TRBJ1-6; D might be TRBD1 (5 bases). CDR3 length: 15 residues. V lost 3 bases and J 10 bases, leaving 17 bases between the germline ends. CDR1 is SGHNT and CDR2 is YYREEE in the germline V gene (reference sequence). Here the CDR3 reads CASSSSSGLGSPLHF. CDR3 nucleotides: TGTGCCAGCAGCTCCTCTTCAGGGCTCGGGTCACCCCTCCACTTT.

The V call is TRBV2, the J call TRBJ1-5; the D is unclear. The V end lost 6 bases, the J end lost 8 bases, and 14 bases lay between the germline ends. This CDR3 is 13 amino acids long. Germline CDR1 and CDR2: SNHLY and FYNNEI. CDR3 DNA sequence: TGTGCCAGCAGAGTCGGACGGGTGGAGCCCCAGCATTTT. As protein: CASRVGRVEPQHF.

The V call is TRBV12-3 or TRBV12-4, the J call TRBJ1-1, with D perhaps matching TRBD1 (6 bases). V lost 5 bases to trimming and J lost 11 bases, with 18 bases between them. This CDR3 spans 13 amino acids. In DNA form, the CDR3 reads TGTGCCAGCAGTGGCGCTCAGGGGTCGGGGGCTTTCTTT. It is translated as CASSGAQGSGAFF.

The J gene is TRBJ2-3, the V gene TRBV5-1; 7 bases agree with TRBD1. Trimming took 0 bases from V and 4 from J; bases not matched to a gene: 2. There are 14 residues in the CDR3. CDR1 and CDR2 from the germline V gene are SGHRS and YFSETQ. The CDR3 DNA is TGCGCCAGCAGCTTGGTACAGGGGTCAGATACGCAGTATTTT. This codes for CASSLVQGSDTQYF. The full variable domain, rest sourced from reference TRBV5-1 and TRBJ2-3, is KAGVTQTPRYLIKTRGQQVTLSCSPISGHRSVSWYQQTPGQGLQFLFEYFSETQRNKGNFPGRFSGRQFSNSRSEMNVSTLELGDSALYLCASSLVQGSDTQYFGPGTRLTVL.

The genes are TRBV29-1 and TRBJ1-1; 7 nucleotides agree with TRBD1. The CDR3 has 13 residues. From germline, CDR1 is SQVTM and CDR2 ANQGSEA. The trim removed 6 bases at V and 1 base at J, leaving 5 bases unmatched. CDR3 DNA sequence: TGCAGCGTCGTGGGACAGCGGAACACTGAAGCTTTCTTT. Encoded protein: CSVVGQRNTEAFF.

This rearrangement joins TRBV27 to TRBJ2-1; D not resolved. The V end lost 5 bases, the J end lost 0 bases, and 8 bases lay between the germline ends. The CDR3 has 14 amino acids. The germline CDR1 and CDR2 sequences are MNHEY and SMNVEV (reference sequence). CDR3 coding DNA: TGTGCCAGCAGTCGGCACAGCTCCTACAATGAGCAGTTCTTC. Its translation: CASSRHSSYNEQFF.

The rearrangement uses TRBV2 and TRBJ2-1, with D possibly TRBD2 on 5 matching bases. V was clipped by 8 bases and J by 9 bases, with 11 bases between them. There are 11 residues in the CDR3. Germline CDR1 reads SNHLY; CDR2 reads FYNNEI. Here the CDR3 DNA reads TGTGCCAGCTCTTGGGAGAGTGAGCAGTTCTTC. Its translation: CASSWESEQFF.